The sequence of this T cell receptor beta chain was determined in a study of blood T cell repertoires in COVID-19. Study overall: In each case, the material was cDNA or gDNA derived from T cells, B-cell-depleted T cells, or PBMCs.

Assay used: immunoSEQ multiplex PCR; TCRdb lists only in-frame clones, some missing. Of tens of thousands of clones in the sample, around 86% were seen once. The CDR3 covers 17 residues. Sample: peripheral blood. The J gene is TRBJ2-7, the V gene TRBV1; the table assigns TRBD2, which was not confirmed against the DNA. TRBV1 is a pseudogene locus. The sequence was collected from a man in his sixties with COVID-19, enrolled during active disease. The CDR3 coding sequence is TGCACCAGCAGCCAAGTTGGGAGACGCCCCAGCTCCTACGAGCAGTACTTC. As protein: CTSSQVGRRPSSYEQYF.